A single T cell receptor (beta chain) is shown here with its context. Its antigen remains unknown. The data originate from a study of cytomegalovirus exposure and HLA in healthy donors. Regarding the study as a whole: In a later analysis, HLA-associated beta chains showed higher expansion and lower generation probabilities than comparable chains. The authors considered a cluster of highly shared sequence variants likely to be a sequencing artifact. Later analysis suggested most CMV-associated TCR beta chains were HLA-restricted.

Use of 60 Vbeta and 13 Jbeta primers characterized the PCR. The assay was immunoSEQ multiplex PCR, and TCRdb's table has in-frame clones only and misses some. Found here are 150,000 to 200,000 clones; the top ten clones hold approximately 0.72%. Germline loops: CDR1 WNHNN, CDR2 SYGVQD (reference sequence). Trimming took 2 bases from V and 5 from J, leaving 12 bases between them. The CDR3 has 14 amino acids. The TCR comes from a woman in her late teens or twenties in good health and CMV-seropositive. The material sequenced was PBMCs. The chain couples TRBV10-1 to TRBJ1-1; no clear D gene. In nucleotides, the CDR3 is TGCGCCAGCAGTGAGCTAGGGTCGGGAACTGAAGCTTTCTTT. It yields the protein CASSELGSGTEAFF.